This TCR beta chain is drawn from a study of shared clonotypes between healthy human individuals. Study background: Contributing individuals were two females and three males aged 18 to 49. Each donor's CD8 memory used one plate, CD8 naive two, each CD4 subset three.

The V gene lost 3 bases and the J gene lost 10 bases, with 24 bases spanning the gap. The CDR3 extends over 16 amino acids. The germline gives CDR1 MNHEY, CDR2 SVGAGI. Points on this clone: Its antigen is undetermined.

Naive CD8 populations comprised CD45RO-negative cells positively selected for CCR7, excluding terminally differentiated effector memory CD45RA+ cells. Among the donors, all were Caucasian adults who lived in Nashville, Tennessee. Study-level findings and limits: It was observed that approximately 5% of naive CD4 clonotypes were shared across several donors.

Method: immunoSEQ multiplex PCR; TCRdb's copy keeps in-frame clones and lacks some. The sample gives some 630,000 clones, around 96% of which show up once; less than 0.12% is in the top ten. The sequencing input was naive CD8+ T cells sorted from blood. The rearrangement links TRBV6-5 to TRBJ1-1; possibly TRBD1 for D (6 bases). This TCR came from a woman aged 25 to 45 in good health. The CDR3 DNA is TGTGCCAGCAGTTATACGGGTCAGGGGCCGCATGAAGGAGCTTTCTTT. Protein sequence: CASSYTGQGPHEGAFF.